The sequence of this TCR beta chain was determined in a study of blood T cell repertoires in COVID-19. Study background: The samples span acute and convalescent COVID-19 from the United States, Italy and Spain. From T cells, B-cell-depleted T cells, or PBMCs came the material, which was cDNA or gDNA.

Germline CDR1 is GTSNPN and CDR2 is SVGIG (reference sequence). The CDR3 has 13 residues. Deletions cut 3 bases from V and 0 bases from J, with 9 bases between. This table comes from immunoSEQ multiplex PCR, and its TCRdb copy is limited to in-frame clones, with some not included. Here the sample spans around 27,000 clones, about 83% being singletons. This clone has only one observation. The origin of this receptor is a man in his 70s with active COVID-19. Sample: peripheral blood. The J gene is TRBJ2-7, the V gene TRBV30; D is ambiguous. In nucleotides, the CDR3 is TGTGCCTGGAGACAGTTTAGCTCCTACGAGCAGTACTTC. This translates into CAWRQFSSYEQYF.